The subject of this entry is one T cell receptor beta chain. Per the study methods: Scientists estimated how many nucleated cells there were by amplifying reference gene primers. The data were produced by immunoSEQ multiplex PCR, yet TCRdb's version contains in-frame clones alone and is incomplete. V and J calls and clone size are as listed in that table; D and trimming were resolved from the DNA. The data hold more than 300,000 clones, with around 90% observed a single time. The CDR3 has 14 residues. Germline V CDR1 and CDR2: ENHRY, SYGVKD. V shed 6 bases and J 4 bases; nucleotides not matched to a gene: 8. Seattle's cohort entered during active infection and was followed longitudinally. These data come from a study of blood T cell repertoires in COVID-19. Study summary: Donors in the United States, Italy and Spain gave samples during acute or convalescent COVID-19. PBMCs, B-cell-depleted T cells, or T cells provided the cDNA or gDNA that made up the material.

The chain couples TRBV10-3 to TRBJ1-1; 7 bases match TRBD1. The receptor was isolated from a woman aged 40 to 49 with COVID-19, enrolled during active disease. Sequenced material: peripheral blood. The CDR3 sequence is CAIREAWDSTEAFF. In nucleotides, the CDR3 is TGTGCCATCAGAGAAGCCTGGGACAGCACTGAAGCTTTCTTT.